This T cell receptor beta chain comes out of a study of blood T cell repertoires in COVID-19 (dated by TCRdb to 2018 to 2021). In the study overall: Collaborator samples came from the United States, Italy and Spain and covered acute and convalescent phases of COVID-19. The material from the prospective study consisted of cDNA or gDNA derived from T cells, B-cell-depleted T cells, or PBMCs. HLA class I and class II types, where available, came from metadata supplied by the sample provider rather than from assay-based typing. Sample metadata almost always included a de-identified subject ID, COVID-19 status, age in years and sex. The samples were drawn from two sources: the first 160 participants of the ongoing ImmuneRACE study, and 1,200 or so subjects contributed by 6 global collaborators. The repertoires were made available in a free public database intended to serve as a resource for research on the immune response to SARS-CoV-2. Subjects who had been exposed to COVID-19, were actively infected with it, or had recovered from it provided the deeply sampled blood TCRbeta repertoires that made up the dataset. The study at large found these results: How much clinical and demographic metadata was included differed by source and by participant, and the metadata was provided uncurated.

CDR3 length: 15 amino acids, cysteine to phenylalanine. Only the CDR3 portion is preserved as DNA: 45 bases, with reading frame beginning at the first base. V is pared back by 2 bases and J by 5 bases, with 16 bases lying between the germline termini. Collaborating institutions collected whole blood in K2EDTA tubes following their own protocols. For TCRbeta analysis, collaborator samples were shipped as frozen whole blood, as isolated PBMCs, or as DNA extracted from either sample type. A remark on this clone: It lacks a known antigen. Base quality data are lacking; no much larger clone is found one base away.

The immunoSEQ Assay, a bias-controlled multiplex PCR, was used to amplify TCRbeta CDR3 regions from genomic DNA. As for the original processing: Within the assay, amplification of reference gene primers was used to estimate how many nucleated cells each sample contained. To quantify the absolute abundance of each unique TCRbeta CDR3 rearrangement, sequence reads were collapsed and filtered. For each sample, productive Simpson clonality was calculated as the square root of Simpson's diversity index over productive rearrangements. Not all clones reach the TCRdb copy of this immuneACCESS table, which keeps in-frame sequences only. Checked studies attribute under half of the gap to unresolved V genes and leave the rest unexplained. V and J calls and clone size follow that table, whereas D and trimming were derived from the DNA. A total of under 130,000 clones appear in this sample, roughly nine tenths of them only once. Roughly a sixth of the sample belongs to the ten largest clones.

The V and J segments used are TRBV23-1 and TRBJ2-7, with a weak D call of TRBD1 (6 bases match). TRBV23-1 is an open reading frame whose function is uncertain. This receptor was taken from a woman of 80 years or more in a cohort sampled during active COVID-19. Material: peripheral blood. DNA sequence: TGCGCCAGCAGTCAAAGGAGAAACAGGGCCCACGAGCAGTACTTC. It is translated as CASSQRRNRAHEQYF.